Listed below are T cell receptor beta chains from one sample, sequenced in a study of regulatory T cells in long-lasting Graves disease. A single record per CDR3 protein comes from TCRdb applying MiXCR to the multiplex PCR reads. Of about 500,000 distinct CDR3 sequences listed, about 16% are singletons. The same specimen was also included in a second study, on T cells in Graves' hyperthyroidism and ophthalmopathy.

This sample comprised peripheral blood mononuclear cells (PBMCs), obtained at new diagnosis, from a patient treated with antithyroid drugs. The receptors were gathered from a man aged 40-49 years with Graves disease. Both conserved end residues are part of each CDR3. D genes are given only for firm matches. Size tells how often a clone was seen (once, few, many) or the class of an expanded clone, and some rows leave it out.

v_call	clone_size	d_call	j_call	cdr3_nt	cdr3_aa
TRBV6-1	many	TRBD1	TRBJ2-7	TGTGCCAGCAGAGGGACAGGACCCAGCTCCTACGAGCAGTACTTC	CASRGTGPSSYEQYF
TRBV12-3/TRBV12-4	NA	NA	TRBJ2-5	TGTGCCAGCAGTATGGGTATTCAAGAGACCCAGTACTTC	CASSMGIQETQYF
TRBV12-3/TRBV12-4	NA	TRBD2	TRBJ2-2	TGTGCCAGCAGTTTAATGCGGGAGAGGGTCGGGGAGCTGTTTTTT	CASSLMRERVGELFF
TRBV7-3	many	TRBD1	TRBJ2-2	TGTGCCAGCAGCTTAGGGACAGGGATCACCGGGGAGCTGTTTTTT	CASSLGTGITGELFF
TRBV28	many	TRBD1	TRBJ2-1	TGTGCCAGCAGTCCCACGGACAGGATTACCTACAATGAGCAGTTCTTC	CASSPTDRITYNEQFF
TRBV19	NA	NA	TRBJ2-7	TGTGCCAGTAGTATGAGGGGACTGAGCTCCTACGAGCAGTACTTC	CASSMRGLSSYEQYF
TRBV6-1	NA	TRBD2	TRBJ2-1	TGTGCCAGCAGTGGAGCCCTACTAGCGGGCCCATACAATGAGCAGTTCTTC	CASSGALLAGPYNEQFF
TRBV5-1	many	NA	TRBJ2-5	TGCGCCAGCAGCTGGGGGCTAACAGTAACCCAGGAGACCCAGTACTTC	CASSWGLTVTQETQYF
TRBV3-1	many	NA	TRBJ1-1	TGTGCCAGCAGCAGAGTGAACACTGAAGCTTTCTTT	CASSRVNTEAFF
TRBV3-1	many	TRBD1	TRBJ1-1	TGTGCCAGCAGCCAAGCGGACAGGGACACTGAAGCTTTCTTT	CASSQADRDTEAFF